A single sample gave rise to the 16 T cell receptor beta chains below, sequenced in a study of OX40 agonist ivuxolimab in advanced cancers. TCRdb's table, derived via immunoSEQ multiplex PCR, lists solely in-frame clones and lacks some. The sample holds about 98,000 clones, 85% to 95% seen once. The sample consisted of CD4+ or CD8+ T cells sorted from blood, taken in a trial of the OX40 agonist ivuxolimab. These receptors were obtained from an adult with an advanced solid tumor such as melanoma, head and neck, liver or kidney cancer.

The J gene is TRBJ2-6, the V gene TRBV6-4; D unresolved. The CDR3 has 15 residues. The germline V gene has CDR1 MRHNA and CDR2 SNTAGT. V lost 3 bases and J 2 bases, leaving 8 bases between the germline ends. The chain's CDR3 is CASSDLGPGANVLTF. CDR3 bases: TGTGCCAGCAGTGATCTAGGCCCTGGGGCCAACGTCCTGACTTTC.

The chain employs TRBV7-8 and TRBJ2-3, with D uncertain. The CDR3 extends over 14 amino acids. CDR1 is SGHVS, CDR2 FQNEAQ, per germline. The V gene lost 5 bases and the J gene lost 0 bases, with 9 bases spanning the gap. The CDR3: CASSISASTDTQYF. The CDR3 nucleotides read TGTGCCAGCAGCATCTCGGCTAGCACAGATACGCAGTATTTT.

V is TRBV19 and J is TRBJ2-2; no definite D call. This CDR3 is 10 amino acids long. Germline V CDR1 and CDR2: LNHDA, SQIVND (reference sequence). V was pared by 8 bases and J by 4 bases, with 2 bases between. The CDR3 nucleotides are TGTGCCAGTGGCACCGGGGAGCTGTTTTTT. Translating it yields CASGTGELFF.

This sequence joins TRBV15 and TRBJ2-5; unclear D gene. Germline CDR1 and CDR2: LNHNV and YYDKDF (reference sequence). CDR3 length: 12 amino acids. V dropped 10 bases and J dropped 5 bases, with 14 bases sitting between them. CDR3 sequence reads: CAIGWGMETQYF. The CDR3 nucleotides read TGTGCCATAGGGTGGGGTATGGAGACCCAGTACTTC. Based on the CDR3 plus reference TRBV15 and TRBJ2-5, the full variable domain is DAMVIQNPRYQVTQFGKPVTLSCSQTLNHNVMYWYQQKSSQAPKLLFHYYDKDFNNEADTPDNFQSRRPNTSFCFLDIRSPGLGDTAMYLCAIGWGMETQYFGPGTRLLVL.

V is TRBV4-3 and J is TRBJ1-6; D unresolved. Per the germline V gene, CDR1 is LGHNA and CDR2 is YSLEER. This CDR3 is 13 amino acids long. V gave up 4 bases and J gave up 6 bases, with 7 bases separating them. This CDR3 is CASSLEVNSPLHF. CDR3 nucleotide sequence: TGCGCCAGCAGCCTTGAAGTTAATTCACCCCTCCACTTT.

This clone showed up just once. The CDR3 DNA sequence: TGTGCCAGCAGCTTAACGCGGGGGATCAACACTGAAGCTTTCTTT. Amino acids: CASSLTRGINTEAFF. The chain is built from TRBV7-3 and TRBJ1-1; tentatively, D is TRBD1 (5 bases). The CDR3 has 15 residues. CDR1 is SGHTA and CDR2 is FQGTGA in the germline V gene. The germline V and J ends were trimmed by 0 bases and 2 bases, with 10 bases remaining between them.

This clone was detected once. The chain is built from TRBV9 and TRBJ1-1; TRBD1 is a possible D gene (5 bases). CDR3 length: 14 amino acids. The V gene lost 0 bases and the J gene lost 1 base, with 7 bases spanning the gap. Per germline, CDR1 SGDLS and CDR2 YYNGEE. CDR3 sequence (DNA): TGTGCCAGCAGCGTAGGACAGACGAACACTGAAGCTTTCTTT. Protein sequence: CASSVGQTNTEAFF.

The CDR3 DNA is TGTGCCAGCAGCTTAGTGACGTTAAGGAGCTCACCCCTCCACTTT. This gives the protein CASSLVTLRSSPLHF. This chain links TRBV11-2 with TRBJ1-6; D gene uncertain. The germline V and J ends were trimmed by 1 base and 10 bases, with 14 bases remaining between them. The CDR3 is 15 amino acids. The germline CDR1 and CDR2 sequences are SGHAT and FQNNGV.

This clone was seen once. V and J are TRBV19 and TRBJ2-1, with D perhaps TRBD1 (6 bases). The CDR3 spans 14 residues. The germline V gene encodes CDR1 LNHDA and CDR2 SQIVND (reference sequence). Trimming left V 6 bases short and J 2 bases short, with 11 bases between. In nucleotides, the CDR3 is TGTGCCAGTAGGGAGAAGGGGGCCTACAATGAGCAGTTCTTC. Protein: CASREKGAYNEQFF.

The chain links TRBV6-6 to TRBJ1-5, with a possible D match to TRBD1 (5 bases). Germline-derived CDR1 and CDR2 are MNHNY and SVGAGI (reference sequence). The CDR3 is 15 residues long. V dropped 2 bases and J dropped 4 bases, with 12 bases sitting between them. CDR3: CASSYGFRGNQPQHF. For the CDR3, the DNA is TGTGCCAGCAGTTACGGATTCCGGGGGAATCAGCCCCAGCATTTT.

The CDR3 region is CASRPGGTARASNQPQHF. The CDR3 bases are TGTGCCAGCAGGCCAGGCGGGACGGCACGGGCTAGCAATCAGCCCCAGCATTTT. The chain uses TRBV28 and TRBJ1-5; possible D gene TRBD1, 5 bases. In germline, CDR1 is MDHEN, CDR2 SYDVKM. Trimming removed 6 bases at V and 0 bases at J, with 21 bases between. The CDR3 is made up of 18 amino acids.

J is TRBJ2-5 and V is TRBV18; TRBD2 is a possible D gene (6 bases). Germline lookup yields CDR1 KGHSH and CDR2 LQKENI. Trimming left V 3 bases short and J 4 bases short, with 15 bases between. The CDR3 extends over 15 amino acids. CDR3: CASSPTLGGGETQYF. CDR3 DNA sequence: TGTGCCAGCTCACCCACACTGGGGGGAGGAGAGACCCAGTACTTC.

This chain uses TRBV28 with TRBJ1-2; no reliable D call. The CDR3 extends over 15 amino acids. V was shortened by 0 bases and J by 2 bases, with 10 bases between the two germline ends. Germline assignment: CDR1 MDHEN and CDR2 SYDVKM. The CDR3 region has the DNA TGTGCCAGCAGTTTATGGCAAAGGCTCAACTATGGCTACACCTTC. Translated: CASSLWQRLNYGYTF.

V and J are TRBV7-3 and TRBJ2-7; TRBD1 or TRBD2 may be the D gene (5 bases each). In germline, CDR1 is SGHTA, CDR2 FQGTGA. With 5 bases removed from V and 2 bases from J, the gap between germline ends came to 19 bases. The CDR3 has 16 amino acids. As DNA, the CDR3 is TGTGCCAGCAGCCTAAGGCCGGGACGGATACCCTACGAGCAGTACGTC. It translates to CASSLRPGRIPYEQYV.

The gene calls are TRBV27 and TRBJ1-1; no reliable D call. V lost 0 bases and J 8 bases, leaving 13 bases between the germline ends. The germline CDR1 and CDR2 sequences are MNHEY and SMNVEV (reference sequence). This CDR3 has 14 residues. Written as DNA, the CDR3 is TGTGCCAGCAGTTTATCATTTAGGAGGCCAGAAGCTTTCTTT. This sequence encodes CASSLSFRRPEAFF.

V and J are TRBV6-1 and TRBJ1-5; a weak D match, TRBD1 (5 bases). In germline, CDR1 is MNHNS, CDR2 SASEGT. The CDR3 is made up of 13 amino acids. V shed 6 bases and J shed 7 bases, with 13 bases lying between them. This CDR3 is CASRTEGIQPQHF. CDR3 sequence (DNA): TGTGCCAGCAGAACGGAGGGGATCCAGCCCCAGCATTTT.